The TCR beta chain under discussion was sequenced for a study of control samples from healthy donors and cancer patients. V lost 0 bases to trimming and J lost 5 bases, with 26 bases between them. This CDR3 contains 19 residues. Germline V CDR1 and CDR2: MRHNA, SNTAGT. Libraries were prepared by immunoSEQ multiplex PCR; TCRdb keeps only in-frame clonotypes and omits some of them. The repertoire has approximately 170,000 clones, 88% of them found once; the top ten carry approximately 4.9%. Sequencing input: blood. The rearrangement links TRBV6-4 to TRBJ2-7; tentatively, D is TRBD1 (5 bases). The receptor's source is a young woman in good health. The CDR3 region is CASSDSLVPRQGGFDEQYF. The CDR3, as DNA: TGTGCCAGCAGTGACTCCCTCGTCCCGCGGCAGGGCGGTTTTGACGAGCAGTACTTC.